This TCR beta chain appears in the sequencing data of a study of post-analysis software for immune sequencing data. This clonotype was picked up a small number of times. What it binds is unknown. Included in the TCR beta cDNA libraries were unique molecular identifiers. Around 460,000 cDNA molecules came from around 1 to 10 million T cells. TCRdb re-called the PCR reads through MiXCR, storing one row per CDR3 protein. The repertoire holds approximately 160,000 distinct CDR3 sequences, with about 32% as singletons. Germline lookup yields CDR1 MDHEN and CDR2 SYDVKM. This CDR3 contains 15 residues. Study results and limitations: Roughly five TRBV segments occurring more often in patients than controls included TRBV5-6, TRBV5-1 and TRBV20-1. In multiple sclerosis, normalized Chao1 diversity was significantly below that of controls.

The chain recombines TRBV28 with TRBJ2-7, with D possibly TRBD2 on 5 matching bases. The DNA matches TRBJ2-5 better at its end, which makes the J call doubtful. The sample consisted of blood. The receptor's source is a girl between 5 and 17 years old with multiple sclerosis. CDR3 in amino acids: CASSLPGTLQETQYF. The CDR3 nucleotides are TGTGCCAGCAGTTTGCCGGGAACCTTACAAGAGACCCAGTACTTC.